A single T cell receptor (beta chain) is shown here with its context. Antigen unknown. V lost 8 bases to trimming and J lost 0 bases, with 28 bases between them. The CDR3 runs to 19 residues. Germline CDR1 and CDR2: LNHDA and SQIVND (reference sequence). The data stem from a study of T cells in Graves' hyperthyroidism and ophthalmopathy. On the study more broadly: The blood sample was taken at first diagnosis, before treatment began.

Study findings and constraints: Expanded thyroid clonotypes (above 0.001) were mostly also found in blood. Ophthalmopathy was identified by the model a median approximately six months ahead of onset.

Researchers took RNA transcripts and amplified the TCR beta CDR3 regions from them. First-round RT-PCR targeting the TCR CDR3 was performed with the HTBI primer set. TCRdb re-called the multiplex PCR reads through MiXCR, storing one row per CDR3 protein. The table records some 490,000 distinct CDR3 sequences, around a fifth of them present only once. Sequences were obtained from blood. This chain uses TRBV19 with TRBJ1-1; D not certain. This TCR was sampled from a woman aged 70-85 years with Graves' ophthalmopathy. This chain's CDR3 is CASGSDPSWLVGMNTEAFF. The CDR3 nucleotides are TGTGCCAGTGGATCGGATCCTAGCTGGCTTGTCGGTATGAACACTGAAGCTTTCTTT.